This T cell receptor (beta chain) was observed in a study of siplizumab effects on memory and regulatory T cells. The study assayed around 9.2 x 10^4 TCR templates per sample. Clones were sequenced by immunoSEQ multiplex PCR, and TCRdb holds only the in-frame ones, with some missing. The sample carries roughly 60,000 clones, more than 80% recorded once. Study-level points and caveats: Roughly 75-97% of proliferating CD4+ or CD8+ clones lacked an assignable naive or memory phenotype. Tregs proliferating in siplizumab cultures lacked confirmation of their suppressive function. The mean Treg-derived percentage of mappable alloreactive CD4+ clones was 60% to 80% with siplizumab compared with 25% to 30% in controls.

On this clone itself: Antigen: not known.

The sample comprised CD8+ T cells sorted from blood. The receptor's source is a human donor in good health.

For the CDR3, the DNA is TGTGCCAGCAGCTTATCTAGTACCTACGAGCAGTACTTC. Translation gives CASSLSSTYEQYF. The rearrangement joins TRBV7-8 to TRBJ2-7, with no clear D. The CDR3 has 13 residues. V lost 2 bases to trimming and J lost 2 bases, with 7 bases between them. Germline CDR1 and CDR2: SGHVS and FQNEAQ.